This TCR beta chain emerged from a study of identical twins. Whole-study results and caveats: Alpha sequences out of frame and shared by twins had excess low generation probability.

Germline trimming cut 6 bases from V and 6 bases from J; bases unmatched to any gene: 6. CDR3 length: 14 amino acids. One entry per CDR3 protein, called by TCRdb with MiXCR from the 5' RACE reads. The sample shows some 500,000 distinct CDR3 sequences, approximately 14% of them seen only once. This clonotype came up a few times. Its antigen is not identified. A further study also used this sample, focusing on yellow fever vaccine responses in identical twins.

Sequencing was done on a sample of CD4+ T cells sorted from blood. This TCR came from a woman in her late teens or twenties in good health. The chain employs TRBV12-3 or TRBV12-4 and TRBJ1-4, with 8 bases aligning to TRBD1. The CDR3 is CASRDGQGYEKLFF. The CDR3 DNA reads TGTGCCAGCAGGGACGGACAGGGTTATGAAAAACTGTTTTTT.